This is a list of T cell receptor beta chains from one sample in a study of T-cell reconstitution after alpha-beta-depleted transplantation in children. TCRdb fed the PCR reads into MiXCR, producing one record per CDR3 protein. The profile shows hundreds of thousands of distinct CDR3 sequences, about 11% of them singletons. This specimen consisted of PBMCs from the stem cell graft donor, obtained from the stem cell graft. Receptor source: a human donor who donated a stem cell graft to a child with acute myeloid leukemia. CDR3s include the opening cysteine and the closing phenylalanine or tryptophan. A D gene is named only where the DNA matches it firmly. Rows may omit the clone size; those that give it use once, few, many or a size class.

v_gene: TRBV4-2; j_gene: TRBJ2-3; abundance: many; d_gene: .; CDR3aa: CASSQGAGTQYF; CDR3nt: TGTGCCAGCAGCCAAGGGGCGGGTACGCAGTATTTT
v_gene: TRBV9; j_gene: TRBJ2-3; abundance: many; d_gene: TRBD2; CDR3aa: CASSGAPRLAANTDTQYF; CDR3nt: TGTGCCAGCAGCGGAGCCCCCCGGCTAGCGGCCAACACAGATACGCAGTATTTT
v_gene: TRBV28; j_gene: TRBJ2-5; abundance: .; d_gene: .; CDR3aa: CASRPRGQSQETQYF; CDR3nt: TGTGCCAGCAGACCGAGAGGACAGTCTCAAGAGACCCAGTACTTC
v_gene: TRBV18; j_gene: TRBJ2-1; abundance: .; d_gene: TRBD2; CDR3aa: CASSPLSGAYNEQFF; CDR3nt: TGTGCCAGCTCACCTTTGAGCGGGGCCTACAATGAGCAGTTCTTC
v_gene: TRBV28; j_gene: TRBJ1-1; abundance: many; d_gene: .; CDR3aa: CASSFLRFEAFF; CDR3nt: TGTGCCAGCAGTTTTTTGCGGTTTGAAGCTTTCTTT
v_gene: TRBV11-3; j_gene: TRBJ2-1; abundance: few; d_gene: TRBD2; CDR3aa: CASSVGRGLAGVNEQFF; CDR3nt: TGTGCCAGCAGCGTAGGGCGGGGACTAGCGGGAGTAAATGAGCAGTTCTTC
v_gene: TRBV5-1; j_gene: TRBJ1-4; abundance: .; d_gene: .; CDR3aa: CASSNPGQGLNEKLFF; CDR3nt: TGCGCCAGCAGCAATCCCGGACAAGGCCTTAATGAAAAACTGTTTTTT
v_gene: TRBV24-1; j_gene: TRBJ2-6; abundance: many; d_gene: .; CDR3aa: CATSDASGGGANVLTF; CDR3nt: TGTGCCACCAGTGATGCCTCGGGTGGTGGGGCCAACGTCCTGACTTTC
v_gene: TRBV20-1; j_gene: TRBJ1-1; abundance: .; d_gene: .; CDR3aa: CSARGLKNTEAFF; CDR3nt: TGCAGTGCTAGAGGACTCAAGAACACTGAAGCTTTCTTT
v_gene: TRBV29-1; j_gene: TRBJ2-7; abundance: many; d_gene: .; CDR3aa: CSVAITGNEQYF; CDR3nt: TGCAGCGTTGCTATTACAGGGAACGAGCAGTACTTC
v_gene: TRBV7-2; j_gene: TRBJ2-2; abundance: many; d_gene: .; CDR3aa: CASSLALGLRAGELFF; CDR3nt: TGTGCCAGCAGCTTAGCTCTGGGACTGAGAGCCGGGGAGCTGTTTTTT
v_gene: TRBV28; j_gene: TRBJ1-2; abundance: .; d_gene: .; CDR3aa: CASSRAGGGYTF; CDR3nt: TGTGCCAGCAGTCGGGCGGGTGGCGGCTACACCTTC
v_gene: TRBV7-9; j_gene: TRBJ2-7; abundance: few; d_gene: .; CDR3aa: CASSLFGLEDRDEQYF; CDR3nt: TGTGCCAGCAGCTTATTCGGGCTAGAGGACCGGGACGAGCAGTACTTC
v_gene: TRBV30; j_gene: TRBJ1-1; abundance: .; d_gene: .; CDR3aa: CAWSPYGEAFF; CDR3nt: TGTGCCTGGAGTCCATACGGGGAAGCTTTCTTT
v_gene: TRBV20-1; j_gene: TRBJ2-2; abundance: few; d_gene: .; CDR3aa: CSARDLGHSTGELFF; CDR3nt: TGCAGTGCTAGAGATCTAGGACACAGCACCGGGGAGCTGTTTTTT
v_gene: TRBV9; j_gene: TRBJ2-3; abundance: many; d_gene: TRBD2; CDR3aa: CASSILAGAPDTQYF; CDR3nt: TGTGCCAGCAGCATATTAGCGGGAGCCCCAGATACGCAGTATTTT
v_gene: TRBV9; j_gene: TRBJ2-3; abundance: many; d_gene: .; CDR3aa: CASSVGGAMTDTQYF; CDR3nt: TGTGCCAGCAGCGTAGGGGGGGCGATGACAGATACGCAGTATTTT
v_gene: TRBV18; j_gene: TRBJ2-7; abundance: many; d_gene: TRBD1; CDR3aa: CASSLAARDSQLSGYF; CDR3nt: TGTGCCAGCTCACTCGCGGCCCGGGACAGCCAATTAAGCGGGTACTTC
v_gene: TRBV6-4; j_gene: TRBJ2-2; abundance: .; d_gene: TRBD2; CDR3aa: CASPSHSRSGSNTGELFF; CDR3nt: TGTGCCAGCCCTTCCCATAGTAGGAGCGGGAGCAACACCGGGGAGCTGTTTTTT
v_gene: TRBV7-9; j_gene: TRBJ2-7; abundance: many; d_gene: TRBD2; CDR3aa: CASSFAGTSAPRQYF; CDR3nt: TGTGCCAGCAGTTTTGCCGGGACTAGCGCCCCAAGGCAGTACTTC
v_gene: TRBV7-6; j_gene: TRBJ2-1; abundance: .; d_gene: TRBD2; CDR3aa: CASRLTGGSYNEQFF; CDR3nt: TGTGCCAGCCGCTTAACGGGGGGATCTTACAATGAGCAGTTCTTC
v_gene: TRBV2; j_gene: TRBJ1-1; abundance: few; d_gene: .; CDR3aa: CASRTLQTTGEAFF; CDR3nt: TGTGCCAGCAGGACCTTACAAACCACAGGTGAAGCTTTCTTT
v_gene: TRBV6-1; j_gene: TRBJ1-1; abundance: .; d_gene: .; CDR3aa: CASRPGTLRTEAFF; CDR3nt: TGTGCCAGCAGGCCCGGGACCCTTAGGACTGAAGCTTTCTTT
v_gene: TRBV29-1; j_gene: TRBJ2-3; abundance: many; d_gene: .; CDR3aa: CSVKRDTQYF; CDR3nt: TGCAGCGTTAAACGGGATACGCAGTATTTT
v_gene: TRBV29-1; j_gene: TRBJ1-1; abundance: .; d_gene: .; CDR3aa: CSVEGRNRFPNTEAFF; CDR3nt: TGCAGCGTTGAAGGACGCAATCGATTCCCTAACACTGAAGCTTTCTTT
v_gene: TRBV6-2/TRBV6-3; j_gene: TRBJ1-1; abundance: few; d_gene: .; CDR3aa: CASRYGGKNTEAFF; CDR3nt: TGTGCCAGCAGGTATGGGGGCAAGAACACTGAAGCTTTCTTT
v_gene: TRBV20-1; j_gene: TRBJ2-7; abundance: few; d_gene: TRBD1; CDR3aa: CSATPATGRNNEQYF; CDR3nt: TGCAGTGCTACCCCGGCGACAGGGAGAAACAACGAGCAGTACTTC
v_gene: TRBV6-2/TRBV6-3; j_gene: TRBJ2-1; abundance: few; d_gene: TRBD2; CDR3aa: CASSPPSSGRAHEQFF; CDR3nt: TGTGCCAGCAGTCCCCCATCTAGCGGGAGGGCCCATGAGCAGTTCTTC
v_gene: TRBV6-5; j_gene: TRBJ2-7; abundance: few; d_gene: TRBD2; CDR3aa: CASSSPLARSYEQYF; CDR3nt: TGTGCCAGCAGTTCCCCACTAGCGCGGTCCTACGAGCAGTACTTC
v_gene: TRBV20-1; j_gene: TRBJ1-2; abundance: .; d_gene: .; CDR3aa: CSARGRQDSLYGYTF; CDR3nt: TGCAGTGCTAGAGGCCGCCAAGACAGTCTCTATGGCTACACCTTC
v_gene: TRBV7-8; j_gene: TRBJ2-1; abundance: many; d_gene: .; CDR3aa: CASSQSGEQFF; CDR3nt: TGTGCCAGCAGCCAGAGCGGTGAGCAGTTCTTC
v_gene: TRBV28; j_gene: TRBJ2-5; abundance: few; d_gene: TRBD1; CDR3aa: CASRGQAFGKTQYF; CDR3nt: TGTGCCAGCAGGGGACAGGCGTTTGGGAAGACCCAGTACTTC
v_gene: TRBV27; j_gene: TRBJ2-1; abundance: few; d_gene: .; CDR3aa: CASSLFIRLGGYNEQFF; CDR3nt: TGTGCCAGCAGTTTATTCATTAGACTTGGAGGGTACAATGAGCAGTTCTTC
v_gene: TRBV2; j_gene: TRBJ1-6; abundance: few; d_gene: .; CDR3aa: CASSRDSLFTLHF; CDR3nt: TGTGCCAGCAGCCGGGACTCCCTATTCACCCTCCACTTT
v_gene: TRBV29-1; j_gene: TRBJ2-2; abundance: .; d_gene: .; CDR3aa: CSVSPKGTGELFF; CDR3nt: TGCAGCGTTTCCCCTAAGGGCACCGGGGAGCTGTTTTTT